A selection of T cell receptor beta chains follows, all from one sample in a study of blood T cell repertoires in COVID-19. Profiling relied on immunoSEQ multiplex PCR, and the TCRdb table lists in-frame clones only, not all of them. The sample contains about 140,000 clones, approximately 91% of which appear only once. The sequenced sample consisted of peripheral blood. The receptors here all came from a man over 45 with active or convalescent COVID-19. Each CDR3 is given with its conserved first and last residue. The D gene is left open where the match is weak. Rows give clone size only sometimes, using once, few, many, or a class for an expanded clone.

TRBJ2-5	NA	TRBV5-1	NA	TGCGCCAGCAGCTTGGCTTTGGCCGAGACCCAGTACTTC	CASSLALAETQYF
TRBJ2-6	NA	TRBV5-1	TRBD1	TGCGCCAGCAGCTTGACAGGGGCTGGGGCCAACGTCCTGACTTTC	CASSLTGAGANVLTF
TRBJ2-1	NA	TRBV3-1/TRBV3-2	TRBD2	TGTGCCAGCAGCCAAGAAGCGTCTAGCGGGAGTGATGAGCAGTTCTTC	CASSQEASSGSDEQFF
TRBJ2-1	NA	TRBV29-1	TRBD2	TGCAGCGTTGAAGAGAGTGGCGGGAGCTCCTACAATGAGCAGTTCTTC	CSVEESGGSSYNEQFF
TRBJ2-2	NA	TRBV12-3/TRBV12-4	NA	TGTGCCAGCAGTCGAGCGGGTACCGGGGAGCTGTTTTTT	CASSRAGTGELFF
TRBJ2-5	NA	TRBV7-2	NA	TGTGCCAGCAGCTTCCGGCGGTACCAAGAGACCCAGTACTTC	CASSFRRYQETQYF
TRBJ2-2	NA	TRBV3-1/TRBV3-2	NA	TGTGCCAGCAGCCATTACAGGCAGCAAAACACCGGGGAGCTGTTTTTT	CASSHYRQQNTGELFF
TRBJ2-3	NA	TRBV28	TRBD2	TGTGCCAGCAGCCTGACTGGACTAGCGGGAGGCATCACAGATACGCAGTATTTT	CASSLTGLAGGITDTQYF
TRBJ2-3	NA	TRBV9	NA	TGTGCCAGCAGCCCGCGGACTAATTCAGATACGCAGTATTTT	CASSPRTNSDTQYF
TRBJ2-1	NA	TRBV4-1	TRBD2	TGCGCCAGCAGCCCAGACCCCGGACTAGCGGGAGGTTACGAGCAGTTCTTC	CASSPDPGLAGGYEQFF
TRBJ2-3	NA	TRBV6-5	NA	TGTGCCAGCAGTTACAGACCAGGGGCGCAAGATACGCAGTATTTT	CASSYRPGAQDTQYF
TRBJ2-7	NA	TRBV7-9	NA	TGTGCCAGCAGCTTTTGGGCTGGCGAGCAGTACTTC	CASSFWAGEQYF
TRBJ2-7	NA	TRBV30	TRBD2	TGTGCCTGGAGTCGGGGGGCCTACGAGCAGTACTTC	CAWSRGAYEQYF
TRBJ1-6	NA	TRBV28	NA	TGTGCCAGCAGTTTATTTCAGGGAACCTATAATTCACCCCTCCACTTT	CASSLFQGTYNSPLHF
TRBJ1-2	NA	TRBV24-1	NA	TGTGCCACCAGTGACCCTTCACAGGAACCTGGCTACACCTTC	CATSDPSQEPGYTF
TRBJ1-2	NA	TRBV6-1	NA	TGTGCCAGCAGTGAACCCCCGACGGGGTCTAACGGCTACACCTTC	CASSEPPTGSNGYTF
TRBJ2-1	once	TRBV7-2	NA	TGTGCCAGCAGCTTCAATGCGATAGCGGCCACAGGTCAGAATGAGCAGTTCTTC	CASSFNAIAATGQNEQFF
TRBJ2-7	NA	TRBV11-1	TRBD2	TGTGCCAGCAGCCCCGGGACTAGGTACGAGCAGTACTTC	CASSPGTRYEQYF
TRBJ2-1	NA	TRBV18	TRBD2	TGTGCCAGCTCACCGTCACTAGCGGGTGGCGATGAGCAGTTCTTC	CASSPSLAGGDEQFF
TRBJ1-6	NA	TRBV28	NA	TGTGCCAGCAATCAGGGAGGGAATCCCACCAGGTCACCCCTCCACTTT	CASNQGGNPTRSPLHF
TRBJ2-1	once	TRBV21-1	NA	TGTGCCAGCAGCAAAGCTAGCGGGCGCTCCTACAATGAGCAGTTCTTC	CASSKASGRSYNEQFF
TRBJ2-7	NA	TRBV19	NA	TGTGCCAGTAGTAGACAGAGGAGCTCCTACGAGCAGTACTTC	CASSRQRSSYEQYF
TRBJ1-2	NA	TRBV19	NA	TGTGCCAGTACCGCTCCCCTGGCAGGGGCCTATGGCTACACCTTC	CASTAPLAGAYGYTF
TRBJ2-3	NA	TRBV7-6	TRBD1	TGTGCCAGCAGCTTATTAGGACAGGGGGTAGCAGATACGCAGTATTTT	CASSLLGQGVADTQYF
TRBJ1-4	NA	TRBV9	NA	TGTGCCAGCAGCGAGACAGCGATTAATGAAAAACTGTTTTTT	CASSETAINEKLFF